This T cell receptor beta chain was retrieved from a study of T cell responses to AZD1222 COVID-19 vaccine. Study at large: Second-dose intervals near 4 or 12 weeks were combined.

Per germline, CDR1 SGHVS and CDR2 FNYEAQ. Deletions cut 1 base from V and 7 bases from J, with 17 bases between. The CDR3 is 17 residues long. Assay: immunoSEQ multiplex PCR; the TCRdb copy retains only in-frame clones and omits some. The data contain around 100,000 clones, 80% to 95% of them singletons. Overall study findings and caveats: Spike-wide coverage was observed for vaccine-associated CD4 TCRs, with dominant responses at 160-218 and 743-854. The breadth and depth of Spike-specific TCRs increased once two AZD1222 doses had been given.

A word on this clone: Its antigen is not identified.

The sequencing here drew on peripheral blood, taken on day 0 of AZD1222 vaccination. This clonotype was obtained from an adult in good health. The chain uses TRBV7-6 and TRBJ1-6; D might be TRBD1 (6 bases). The CDR3 region is CASSLEPGARGNSPLHF. The CDR3 DNA follows: TGTGCCAGCAGCTTAGAGCCGGGGGCAAGGGGGAATTCACCCCTCCACTTT.